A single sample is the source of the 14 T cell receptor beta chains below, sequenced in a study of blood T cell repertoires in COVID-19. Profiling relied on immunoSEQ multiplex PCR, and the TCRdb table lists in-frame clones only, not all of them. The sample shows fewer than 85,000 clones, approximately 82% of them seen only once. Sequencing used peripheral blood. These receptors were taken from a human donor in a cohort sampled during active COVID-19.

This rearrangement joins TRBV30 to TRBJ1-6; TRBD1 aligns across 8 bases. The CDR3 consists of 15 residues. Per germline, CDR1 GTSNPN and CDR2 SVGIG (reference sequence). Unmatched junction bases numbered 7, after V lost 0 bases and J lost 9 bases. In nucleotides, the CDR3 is TGTGCCTGGAGTGTACTCGACAGGGGAGCTTCACCCCTCCACTTT. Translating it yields CAWSVLDRGASPLHF.

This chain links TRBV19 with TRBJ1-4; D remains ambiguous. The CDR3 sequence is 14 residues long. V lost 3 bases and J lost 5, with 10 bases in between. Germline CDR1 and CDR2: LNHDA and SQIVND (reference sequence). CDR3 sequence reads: CASSMDGKNEKLFF. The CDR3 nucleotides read TGTGCCAGTAGTATGGACGGGAAAAATGAAAAACTGTTTTTT.

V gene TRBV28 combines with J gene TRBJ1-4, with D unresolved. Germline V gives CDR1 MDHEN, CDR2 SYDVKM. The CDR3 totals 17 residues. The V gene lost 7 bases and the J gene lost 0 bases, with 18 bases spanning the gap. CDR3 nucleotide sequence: TGTGCCAGCACCCCTGTTCGGGGAATTCCAACTAATGAAAAACTGTTTTTT. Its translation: CASTPVRGIPTNEKLFF.

CDR3 DNA: TGTGCCAGCAGCTCCCGCAGCAGGGGACTATCTAACTATGGCTACACCTTC. It encodes CASSSRSRGLSNYGYTF. The chain links TRBV28 to TRBJ1-2; a possible D gene is TRBD1 (6 bases). Germline V lookup: CDR1 MDHEN, CDR2 SYDVKM. The CDR3 consists of 17 residues. Trimming shortened V by 6 bases and J by 0 bases, and 20 bases separated the two germline ends.

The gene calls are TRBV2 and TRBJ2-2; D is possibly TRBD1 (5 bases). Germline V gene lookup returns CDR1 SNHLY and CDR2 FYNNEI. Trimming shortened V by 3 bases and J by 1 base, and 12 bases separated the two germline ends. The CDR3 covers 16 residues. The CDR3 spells CASSEGRIKNTGELFF. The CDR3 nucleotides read TGTGCCAGCAGTGAGGGGCGAATAAAGAACACCGGGGAGCTGTTTTTT.

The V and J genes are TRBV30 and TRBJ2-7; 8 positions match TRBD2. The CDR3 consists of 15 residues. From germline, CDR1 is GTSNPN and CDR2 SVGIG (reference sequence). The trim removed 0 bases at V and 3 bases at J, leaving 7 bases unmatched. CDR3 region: CAWSVGLAPIYEQYF. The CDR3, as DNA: TGTGCCTGGAGTGTCGGACTAGCTCCGATCTACGAGCAGTACTTC.

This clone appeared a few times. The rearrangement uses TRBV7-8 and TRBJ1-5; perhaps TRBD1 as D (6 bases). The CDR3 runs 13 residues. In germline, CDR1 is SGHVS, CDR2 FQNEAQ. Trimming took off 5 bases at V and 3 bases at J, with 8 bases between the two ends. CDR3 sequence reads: CASSPGANQPQHF. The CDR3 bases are TGTGCCAGCAGCCCAGGGGCCAATCAGCCCCAGCATTTT.

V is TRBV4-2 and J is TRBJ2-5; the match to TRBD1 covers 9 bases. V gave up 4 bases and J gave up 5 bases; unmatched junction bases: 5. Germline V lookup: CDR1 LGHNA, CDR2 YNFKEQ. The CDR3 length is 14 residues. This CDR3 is CASSPTGGRETQYF. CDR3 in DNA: TGTGCCAGCAGCCCCACAGGGGGCAGGGAGACCCAGTACTTC.

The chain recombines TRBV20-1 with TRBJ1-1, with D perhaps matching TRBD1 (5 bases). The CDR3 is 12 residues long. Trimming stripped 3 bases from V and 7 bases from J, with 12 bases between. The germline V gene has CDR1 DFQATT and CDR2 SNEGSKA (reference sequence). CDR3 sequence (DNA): TGCAGTGCTAGTAGACAGTTCGGTGAAGCTTTCTTT. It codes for CSASRQFGEAFF.

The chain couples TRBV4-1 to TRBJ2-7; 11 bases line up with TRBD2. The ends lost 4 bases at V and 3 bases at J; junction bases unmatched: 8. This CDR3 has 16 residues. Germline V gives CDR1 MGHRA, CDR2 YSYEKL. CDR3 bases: TGCGCCAGCAGCCCTCTAGCGGGGGGTCTCATCTACGAGCAGTACTTC. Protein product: CASSPLAGGLIYEQYF.

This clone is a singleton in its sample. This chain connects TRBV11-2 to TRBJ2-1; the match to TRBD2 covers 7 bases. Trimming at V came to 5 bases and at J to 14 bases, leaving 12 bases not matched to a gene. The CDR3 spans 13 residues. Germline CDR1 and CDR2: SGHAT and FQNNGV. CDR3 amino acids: CASSAASLGGEFF. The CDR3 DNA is TGTGCCAGCAGCGCTGCTAGCCTGGGGGGGGAGTTCTTC. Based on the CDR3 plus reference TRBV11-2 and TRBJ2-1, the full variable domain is EAGVAQSPRYKIIEKRQSVAFWCNPISGHATLYWYQQILGQGPKLLIQFQNNGVVDDSQLPKDRFSAERLKGVDSTLKIQPAKLEDSAVYLCASSAASLGGEFFGPGTRLTVL.

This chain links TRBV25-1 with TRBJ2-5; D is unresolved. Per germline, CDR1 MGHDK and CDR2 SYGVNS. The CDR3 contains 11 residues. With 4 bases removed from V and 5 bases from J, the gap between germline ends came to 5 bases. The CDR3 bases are TGTGCCAGCAGTGCTTCGGAGACCCAGTACTTC. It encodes CASSASETQYF.

Here the CDR3 DNA reads TGTGCCAGCAGCGCTACAGTGAGCACAGATACGCAGTATTTT. This gives the protein CASSATVSTDTQYF. The chain recombines TRBV9 with TRBJ2-3; the D is unclear. Germline V CDR1 and CDR2: SGDLS, YYNGEE. CDR3 length equals 14 residues. V was shortened by 3 bases and J by 0 bases, with 8 bases between the two germline ends.

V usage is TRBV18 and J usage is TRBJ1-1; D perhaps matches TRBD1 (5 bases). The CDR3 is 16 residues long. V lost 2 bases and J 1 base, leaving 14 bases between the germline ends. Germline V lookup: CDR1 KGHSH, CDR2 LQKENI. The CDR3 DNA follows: TGTGCCAGCTCACCAAGTTTAGGGGCTCGGAACACTGAAGCTTTCTTT. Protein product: CASSPSLGARNTEAFF.